The clone carrying this TCR beta chain was counted at least ten times. Its antigen is unknown. V was shortened by 5 bases and J by 5 bases, with 25 bases between the two germline ends. The CDR3 has 16 amino acids. Germline CDR1 is GTSNPN and CDR2 is SVGIG (reference sequence). This sample was included in a study of T cell repertoires in cytomegalovirus infection. Study-wide results and caveats: Ex vivo responses were dominated by HLA-C-restricted CMV-specific TCR beta clonotypes.

TCRdb reanalysed the reads using MiXCR and keeps one entry per CDR3 protein. The sample records 250,000 or so distinct CDR3 sequences, less than 9.5% being singletons. The clonotype was recovered from a human donor in good health (CMV status not recorded). Some clones in this sample may be carry-over from other donors' samples. This chain connects TRBV30 to TRBJ2-7; D assignment may be TRBD1 or TRBD2 (5 bases each). The sequenced sample consisted of PBMCs. In nucleotides, the CDR3 is TGTGCCTGGGGCAATACTCGGGGCTCGCTAGGCCACGAGCAGTACTTC. Its protein product is CAWGNTRGSLGHEQYF.